Detailed here is one T cell receptor (beta chain). This sample is drawn from a study of blood T cell repertoires in COVID-19. The data were produced by immunoSEQ multiplex PCR, yet TCRdb's version contains in-frame clones alone and is incomplete. The sample includes approximately 69,000 clones, 70% to 90% of them seen just once. This CDR3 region has 14 residues. Trimming removed 4 bases from V and 7 bases from J; junction bases left unmatched: 6. The V gene's germline CDR1 is SNHLY and CDR2 FYNNEI. The sequence was obtained from a woman older than 75 with acute or convalescent COVID-19. V is TRBV2 and J is TRBJ1-2; TRBD1 matches at 10 bases. The sequencing sample was made of peripheral blood. CDR3 protein: CASSGGQGVSGYTF. The DNA of the CDR3 is TGTGCCAGCAGTGGAGGACAGGGGGTCTCTGGCTACACCTTC.